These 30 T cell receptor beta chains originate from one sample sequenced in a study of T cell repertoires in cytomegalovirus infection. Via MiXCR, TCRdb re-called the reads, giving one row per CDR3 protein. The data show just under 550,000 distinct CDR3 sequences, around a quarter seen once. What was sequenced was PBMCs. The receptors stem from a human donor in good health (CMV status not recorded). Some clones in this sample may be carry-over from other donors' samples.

The CDR3 DNA sequence: TGTGCCAGCAGTTACTCGATTGGCCCAGGGGGCCCCTTTACAGATACGCAGTATTTT. Translated, it gives CASSYSIGPGGPFTDTQYF. The V and J genes are TRBV6-5 and TRBJ2-3; 8 positions agree with TRBD1. The CDR3 has 19 amino acids. Germline V gene sequence: CDR1 MNHEY, CDR2 SVGAGI. The V segment lost 0 bases and the J segment 3 bases; nucleotides outside the gene matches: 14.

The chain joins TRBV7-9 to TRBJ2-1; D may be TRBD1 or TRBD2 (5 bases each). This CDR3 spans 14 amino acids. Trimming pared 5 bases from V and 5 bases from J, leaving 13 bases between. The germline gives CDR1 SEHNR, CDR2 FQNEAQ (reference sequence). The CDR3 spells CASSTTGHNNEQFF. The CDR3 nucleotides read TGTGCCAGCAGCACTACGGGGCATAACAATGAGCAGTTCTTC.

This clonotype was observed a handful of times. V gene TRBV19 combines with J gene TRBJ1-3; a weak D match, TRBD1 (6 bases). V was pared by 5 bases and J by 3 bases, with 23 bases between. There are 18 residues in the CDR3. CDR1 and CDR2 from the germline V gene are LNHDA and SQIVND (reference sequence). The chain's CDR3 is CASSPRQAAGSVGNTIYF. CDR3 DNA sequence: TGTGCCAGTAGTCCCAGACAGGCGGCTGGGTCAGTTGGAAACACCATATATTTT.

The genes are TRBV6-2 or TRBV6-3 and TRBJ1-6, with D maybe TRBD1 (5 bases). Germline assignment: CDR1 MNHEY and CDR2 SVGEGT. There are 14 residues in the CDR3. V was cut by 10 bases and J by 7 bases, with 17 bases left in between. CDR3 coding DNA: TGTGCCATCAAACCGGGACCGCGAAATTCACCCCTCCACTTT. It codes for CAIKPGPRNSPLHF.

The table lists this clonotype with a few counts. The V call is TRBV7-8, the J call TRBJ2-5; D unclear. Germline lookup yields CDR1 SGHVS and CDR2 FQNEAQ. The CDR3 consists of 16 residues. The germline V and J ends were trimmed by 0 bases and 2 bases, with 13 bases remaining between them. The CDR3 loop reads CASSLAGNAEQETQYF. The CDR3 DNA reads TGTGCCAGCAGCTTAGCGGGGAATGCAGAACAAGAGACCCAGTACTTC.

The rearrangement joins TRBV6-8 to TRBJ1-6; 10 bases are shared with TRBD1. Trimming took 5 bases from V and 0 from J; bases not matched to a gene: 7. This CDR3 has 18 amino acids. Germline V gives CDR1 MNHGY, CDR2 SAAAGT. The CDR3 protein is CASSTDRGHGSYNSPLHF. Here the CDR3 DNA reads TGTGCCAGCAGTACCGACAGGGGGCACGGCTCCTATAATTCACCCCTCCACTTT.

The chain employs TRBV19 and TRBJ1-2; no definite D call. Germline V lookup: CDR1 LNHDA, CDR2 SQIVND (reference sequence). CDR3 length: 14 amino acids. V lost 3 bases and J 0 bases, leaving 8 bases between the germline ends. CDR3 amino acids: CASSIWPANYGYTF. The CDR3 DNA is TGTGCCAGTAGTATCTGGCCAGCTAACTATGGCTACACCTTC.

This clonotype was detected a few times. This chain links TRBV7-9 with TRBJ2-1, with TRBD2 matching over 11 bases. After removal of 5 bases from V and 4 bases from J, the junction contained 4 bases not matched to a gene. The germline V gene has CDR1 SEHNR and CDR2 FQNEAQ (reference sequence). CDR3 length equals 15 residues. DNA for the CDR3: TGTGCCAGCAGCGTCCTAGCGGGGGGATACAATGAGCAGTTCTTC. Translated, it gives CASSVLAGGYNEQFF.

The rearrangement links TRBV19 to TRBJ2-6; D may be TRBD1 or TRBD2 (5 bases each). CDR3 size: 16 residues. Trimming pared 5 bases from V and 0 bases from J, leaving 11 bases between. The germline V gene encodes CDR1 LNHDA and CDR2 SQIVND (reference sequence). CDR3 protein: CASSFSGTSGANVLTF. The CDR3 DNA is TGTGCCAGTAGTTTCTCCGGGACCTCTGGGGCCAACGTCCTGACTTTC.

Here the CDR3 DNA reads TGTGCCAGCAGTTCTCTACCACGTGATCTGGGGGGCCTCGCAGATACGCAGTATTTT. It encodes CASSSLPRDLGGLADTQYF. The chain recombines TRBV6-2 or TRBV6-3 with TRBJ2-3; D may correspond to TRBD1 or TRBD2 (6 bases each). The V gene's germline CDR1 is MNHEY and CDR2 SVGEGT. This CDR3 has 19 amino acids. Trimming took 4 bases from V and 4 from J, leaving 27 bases between them.

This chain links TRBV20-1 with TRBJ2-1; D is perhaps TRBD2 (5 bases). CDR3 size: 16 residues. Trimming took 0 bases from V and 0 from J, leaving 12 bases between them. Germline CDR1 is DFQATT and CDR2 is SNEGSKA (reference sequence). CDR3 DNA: TGCAGTGCTAGAGACTTAGCGCGGAACTCCTACAATGAGCAGTTCTTC. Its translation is CSARDLARNSYNEQFF.

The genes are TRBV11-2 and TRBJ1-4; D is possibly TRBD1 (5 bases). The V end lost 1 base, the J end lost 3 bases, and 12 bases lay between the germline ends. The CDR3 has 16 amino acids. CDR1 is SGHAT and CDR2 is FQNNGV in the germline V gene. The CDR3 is CASSLGDRGANEKLFF. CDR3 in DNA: TGTGCCAGCAGCTTAGGGGACCGGGGGGCTAATGAAAAACTGTTTTTT.

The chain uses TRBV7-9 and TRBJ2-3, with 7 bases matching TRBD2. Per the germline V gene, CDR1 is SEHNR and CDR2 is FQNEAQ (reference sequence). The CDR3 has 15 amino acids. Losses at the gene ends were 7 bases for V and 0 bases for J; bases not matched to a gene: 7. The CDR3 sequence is CASTRGTTSTDTQYF. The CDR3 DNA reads TGTGCCAGCACCCGCGGGACTACTAGCACAGATACGCAGTATTTT. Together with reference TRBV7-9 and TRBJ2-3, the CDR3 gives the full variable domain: DTGVSQNPRHKITKRGQNVTFRCDPISEHNRLYWYRQTLGQGPEFLTYFQNEAQLEKSRLLSDRFSAERPKGSFSTLEIQRTEQGDSAMYLCASTRGTTSTDTQYFGPGTRLTVL.

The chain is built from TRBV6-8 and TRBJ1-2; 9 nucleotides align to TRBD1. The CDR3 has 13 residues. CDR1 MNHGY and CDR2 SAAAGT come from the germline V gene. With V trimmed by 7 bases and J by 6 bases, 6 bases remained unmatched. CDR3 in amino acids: CASTEQGAHGYTF. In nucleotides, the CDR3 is TGTGCCAGCACCGAACAGGGGGCGCATGGCTACACCTTC.

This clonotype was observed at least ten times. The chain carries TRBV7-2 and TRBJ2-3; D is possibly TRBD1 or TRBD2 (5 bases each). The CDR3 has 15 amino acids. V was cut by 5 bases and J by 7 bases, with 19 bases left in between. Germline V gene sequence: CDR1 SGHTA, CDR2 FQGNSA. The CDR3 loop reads CASSRGADERHTQYF. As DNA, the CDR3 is TGTGCCAGCAGCCGAGGGGCGGACGAGAGGCATACGCAGTATTTT.

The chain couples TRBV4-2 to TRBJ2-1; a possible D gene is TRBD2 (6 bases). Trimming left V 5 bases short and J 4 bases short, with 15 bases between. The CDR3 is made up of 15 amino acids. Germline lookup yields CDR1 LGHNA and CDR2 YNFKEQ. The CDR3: CASSYRAGLYNEQFF. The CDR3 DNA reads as TGTGCCAGCAGCTACCGGGCGGGATTGTACAATGAGCAGTTCTTC.

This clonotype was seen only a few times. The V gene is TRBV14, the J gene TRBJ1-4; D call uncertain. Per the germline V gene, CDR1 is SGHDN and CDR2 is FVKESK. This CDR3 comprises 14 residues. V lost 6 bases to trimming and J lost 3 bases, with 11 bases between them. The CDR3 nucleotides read TGTGCCAGCAGGGGGAGAGGATCTAATGAAAAACTGTTTTTT. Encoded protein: CASRGRGSNEKLFF.

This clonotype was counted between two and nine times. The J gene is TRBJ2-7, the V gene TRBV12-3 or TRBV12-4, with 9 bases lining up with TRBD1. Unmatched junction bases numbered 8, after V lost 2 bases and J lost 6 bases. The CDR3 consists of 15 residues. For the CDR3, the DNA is TGTGCCAGCAGTTTACTACAGGGGGCGGTTGCCGAGCAGTACTTC. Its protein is CASSLLQGAVAEQYF.

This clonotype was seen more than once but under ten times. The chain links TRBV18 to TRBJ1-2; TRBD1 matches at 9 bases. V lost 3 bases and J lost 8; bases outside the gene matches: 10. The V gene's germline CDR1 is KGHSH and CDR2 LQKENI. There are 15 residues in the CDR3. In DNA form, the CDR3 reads TGTGCCAGCTCACCCTCGTCCTGGGACAGGGAAGGCTACACCTTC. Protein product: CASSPSSWDREGYTF.

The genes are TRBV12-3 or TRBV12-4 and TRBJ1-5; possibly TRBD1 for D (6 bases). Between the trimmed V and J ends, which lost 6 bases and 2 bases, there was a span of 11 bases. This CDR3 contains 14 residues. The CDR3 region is CASRTGGGNQPQHF. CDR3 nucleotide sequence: TGTGCCAGCAGAACGGGGGGCGGCAATCAGCCCCAGCATTTT.

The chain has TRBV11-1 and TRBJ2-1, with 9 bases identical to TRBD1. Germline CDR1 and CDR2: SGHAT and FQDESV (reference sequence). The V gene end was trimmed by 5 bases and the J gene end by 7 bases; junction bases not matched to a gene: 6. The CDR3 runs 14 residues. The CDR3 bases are TGTGCCAGCAGCGTCGGGACAGGGAAGAATGAGCAGTTCTTC. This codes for CASSVGTGKNEQFF.

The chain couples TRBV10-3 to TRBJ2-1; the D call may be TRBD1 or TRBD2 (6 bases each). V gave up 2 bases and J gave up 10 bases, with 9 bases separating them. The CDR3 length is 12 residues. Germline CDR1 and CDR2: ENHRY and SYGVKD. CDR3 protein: CAISERGAEQFF. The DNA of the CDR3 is TGTGCCATCAGTGAGAGGGGGGCAGAGCAGTTCTTC.

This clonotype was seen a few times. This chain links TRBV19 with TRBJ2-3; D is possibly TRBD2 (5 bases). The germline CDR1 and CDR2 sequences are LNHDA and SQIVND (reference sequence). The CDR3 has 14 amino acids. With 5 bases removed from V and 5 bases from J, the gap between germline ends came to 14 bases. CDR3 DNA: TGTGCCAGTAGTCAATCCGGGGTTAGAGATACGCAGTATTTT. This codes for CASSQSGVRDTQYF.

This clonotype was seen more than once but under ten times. The CDR3 bases are TGTGCCAGTAGCCGGACACAGAGCTCCTACAATGAGCAGTTCTTC. Translating it yields CASSRTQSSYNEQFF. The rearrangement uses TRBV19 and TRBJ2-1; D possibly corresponds to TRBD1 (5 bases). Trimming took off 6 bases at V and 0 bases at J, with 12 bases between the two ends. Germline CDR1 reads LNHDA; CDR2 reads SQIVND (reference sequence). The CDR3 totals 15 residues.

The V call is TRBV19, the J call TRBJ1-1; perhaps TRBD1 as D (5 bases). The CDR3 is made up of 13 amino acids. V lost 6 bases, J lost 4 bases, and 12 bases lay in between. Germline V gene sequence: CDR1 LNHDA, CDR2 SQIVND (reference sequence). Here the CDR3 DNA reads TGTGCCAGTAGAGGGGTCAGTACCACTGAAGCTTTCTTT. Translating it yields CASRGVSTTEAFF.

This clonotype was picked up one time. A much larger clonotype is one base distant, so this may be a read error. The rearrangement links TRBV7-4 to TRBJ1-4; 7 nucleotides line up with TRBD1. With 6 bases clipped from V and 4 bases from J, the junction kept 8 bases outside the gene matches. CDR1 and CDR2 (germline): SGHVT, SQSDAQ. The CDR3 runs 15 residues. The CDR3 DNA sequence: TGTGCCAGCAGGCGCGGGACAGCCGATAATGAAAAACTGTTTTTT. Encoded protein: CASRRGTADNEKLFF.

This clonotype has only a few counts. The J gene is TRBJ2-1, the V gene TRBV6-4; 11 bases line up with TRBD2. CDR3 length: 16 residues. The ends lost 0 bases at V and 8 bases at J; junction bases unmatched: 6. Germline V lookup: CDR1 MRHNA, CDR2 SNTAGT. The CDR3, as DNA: TGTGCCAGCAGTGACTCGGAGACTAGCGGGACAGATGAGCAGTTCTTC. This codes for CASSDSETSGTDEQFF.

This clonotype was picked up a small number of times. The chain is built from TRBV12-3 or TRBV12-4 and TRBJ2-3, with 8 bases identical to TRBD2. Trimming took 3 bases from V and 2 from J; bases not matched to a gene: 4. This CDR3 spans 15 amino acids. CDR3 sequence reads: CASSFLRGATDTQYF. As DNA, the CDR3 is TGTGCCAGCAGTTTTCTGCGGGGGGCCACAGATACGCAGTATTTT.

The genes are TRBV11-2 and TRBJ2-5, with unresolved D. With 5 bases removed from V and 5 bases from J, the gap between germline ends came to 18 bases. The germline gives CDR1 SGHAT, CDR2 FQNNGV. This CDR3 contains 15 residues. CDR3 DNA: TGTGCCAGCAGCCCACTTTCCGGAGAGGCTGAGACCCAGTACTTC. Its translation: CASSPLSGEAETQYF.

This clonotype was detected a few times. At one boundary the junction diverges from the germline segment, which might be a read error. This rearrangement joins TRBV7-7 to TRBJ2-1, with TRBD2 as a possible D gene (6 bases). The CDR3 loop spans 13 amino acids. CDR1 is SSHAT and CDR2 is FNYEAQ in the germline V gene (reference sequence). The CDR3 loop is CASSRDSSNEQFF. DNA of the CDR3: TGTGCTAGCAGCCGGGACTCATCGAATGAGCAGTTCTTC.